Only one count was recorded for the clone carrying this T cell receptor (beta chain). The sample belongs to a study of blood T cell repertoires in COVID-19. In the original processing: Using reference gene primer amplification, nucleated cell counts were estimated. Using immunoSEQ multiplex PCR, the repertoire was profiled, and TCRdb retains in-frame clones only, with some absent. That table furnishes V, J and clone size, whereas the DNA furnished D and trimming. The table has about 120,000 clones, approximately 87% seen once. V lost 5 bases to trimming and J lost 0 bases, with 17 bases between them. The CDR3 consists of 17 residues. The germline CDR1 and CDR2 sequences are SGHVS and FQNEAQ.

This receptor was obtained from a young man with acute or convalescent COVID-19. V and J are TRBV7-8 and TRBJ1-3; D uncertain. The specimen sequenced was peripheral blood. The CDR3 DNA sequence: TGTGCCAGCAGCCCCCGTCGGCTGGGGAGCTCTGGAAACACCATATATTTT. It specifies CASSPRRLGSSGNTIYF.